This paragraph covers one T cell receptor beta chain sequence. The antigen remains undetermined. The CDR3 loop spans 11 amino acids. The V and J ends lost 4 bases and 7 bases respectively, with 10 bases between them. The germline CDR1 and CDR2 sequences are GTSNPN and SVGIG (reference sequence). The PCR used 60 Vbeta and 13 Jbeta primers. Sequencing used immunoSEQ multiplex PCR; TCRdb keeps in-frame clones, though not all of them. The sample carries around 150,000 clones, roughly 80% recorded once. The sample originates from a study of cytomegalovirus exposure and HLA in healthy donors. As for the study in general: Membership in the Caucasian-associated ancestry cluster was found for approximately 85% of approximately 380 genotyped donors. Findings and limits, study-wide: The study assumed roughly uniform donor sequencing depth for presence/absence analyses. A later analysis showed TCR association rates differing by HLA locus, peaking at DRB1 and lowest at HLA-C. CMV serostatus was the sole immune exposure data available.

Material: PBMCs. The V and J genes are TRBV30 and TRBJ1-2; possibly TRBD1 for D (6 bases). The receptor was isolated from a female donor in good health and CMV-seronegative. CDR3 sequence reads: CAWNTGTGYTF. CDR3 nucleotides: TGTGCCTGGAACACAGGGACTGGCTACACCTTC.